Given below is one TCR beta chain in context. It lacks a known antigen. Nothing much larger sits one base from this clone, and base qualities are not available. This entry belongs to a study of OX40 agonist ivuxolimab in advanced cancers. The study in broad terms: Ivuxolimab was a fully human IgG2 agonistic monoclonal antibody targeting the costimulatory receptor OX40 (CD134). The paper covers the monotherapy dose-escalation part of the phase I ivuxolimab trial, which included N = 52 patients. Patients were allowed to have had prior anti-PD-1, anti-PD-L1 or anti-CTLA-4 therapy, and more than 35% of the dose-escalation patients had been treated with checkpoint inhibitors. A male proportion of almost 85% and a mean age of approximately 55 years, ranging from about 20 to 79, were recorded for the dose-escalation cohort. Partial responses were achieved by three dose-escalation patients, of whom one had hepatocellular carcinoma and two had cutaneous melanoma. Peripheral TCRbeta sequencing was intended to test whether TCR sequence diversity was altered and clonal T-cell expansion was caused by ivuxolimab. Among the roughly 54 dose-escalation patients, some 20 had hepatocellular carcinoma, around 15 melanoma, 9 renal cell carcinoma and 9 head and neck cancer. Intravenous ivuxolimab was administered to patients every 2 weeks at six dose levels: 0.01, 0.1, 0.3, 1.5, 3 and 10 mg/kg. Study-wide conclusions, independent of this receptor: Low levels of normalized T-cell clonal expansion were also seen in some nonresponding patients. After ivuxolimab, expanded clones were on average more numerous among CD8+ T cells than among CD4+ T cells. The antigen specificity of the peripheral T cells that underwent clonal expansion was not determined. In the 0.1-3.0 mg/kg groups, partial responders were among the patients with the lowest normalized peripheral clonal expansion, particularly in CD8+ T cells. At doses from 0.1 to 3.0 mg/kg, clonal expansion was seen in both CD4+ and CD8+ blood T cells between baseline and week 6.

There are 15 amino acids in the CDR3, from cysteine to phenylalanine inclusive. Left in the record is the CDR3 DNA by itself, 45 bases read in frame from the first base. Via the germline V gene (reference sequence), CDR1 is SGHNT and CDR2 YYREEE. V loses 0 bases at its end and J loses 9 bases; junction bases beyond the gene matches: 7. Genomic DNA was extracted from sorted cells for sequencing of the TCRbeta CDR3 region. TCRbeta CDR3 regions were sequenced using the immunoSEQ Assay. TCRdb's version of the immuneACCESS table is confined to in-frame rearrangements and falls short of the full clone set. An unresolved V gene accounts for under half of the shortfall where checked; the remainder is of unknown origin. Present in this sample are approximately 41,000 clones, about 90% of which were seen just once. The leading ten clones occupy around 0.5% of the sample. The trial excluded patients who had a history of autoimmune disease or who were on systemic immunosuppression. Peripheral blood for TCR sequencing was collected from all dose cohorts at baseline, on cycle 4 day 1, and on cycle 7 day 1. The samples were taken from a phase I, first-in-human, multicenter, open-label dose-escalation trial of ivuxolimab. Adults with locally advanced or metastatic melanoma, renal cell, hepatocellular, or head and neck squamous cell carcinoma were enrolled in the trial. CD4+ and CD8+ T cells were sorted separately from peripheral blood before TCR sequencing.

The sequencing used CD4+ or CD8+ T cells sorted from blood, collected in a trial of the OX40 agonist ivuxolimab. This receptor chain uses TRBV5-4 and TRBJ2-1; 9 central bases correspond to TRBD1. The sequence came from an adult with an advanced solid tumor such as melanoma, head and neck, liver or kidney cancer. The CDR3 protein sequence reads: CASSLAGDRAIEQFF. The DNA sequence follows: TGTGCCAGCAGCTTGGCGGGGGACAGGGCTATTGAGCAGTTCTTC.